The source of this T cell receptor beta chain is a study of blood T cell repertoires in COVID-19. About the research overall: The samples span acute and convalescent COVID-19 from the United States, Italy and Spain. The cDNA or gDNA used as material had been derived from T cells, B-cell-depleted T cells, or PBMCs.

The CDR3 is made up of 15 amino acids. Germline loops: CDR1 SGHAT, CDR2 FQNNGV. V was shortened by 0 bases and J by 2 bases, with 10 bases between the two germline ends. As originally analysed: The assay estimated nucleated cells by amplifying reference gene primers. The protocol was immunoSEQ multiplex PCR, while the TCRdb copy is restricted to in-frame clones and leaves out a portion. V and J calls and clone size are copied from that table; D and trimming were computed from the DNA. This table has approximately 150,000 clones, around 81% appearing once. One Seattle source followed patients from active infection through their disease course.

The receptor's source is a woman older than 75 with COVID-19, enrolled during active disease. The sample consisted of peripheral blood. The chain couples TRBV11-2 to TRBJ1-2, with a weak D call TRBD1 (6 bases). The CDR3 nucleotides read TGTGCCAGCAGCTTAGATGGGGGCAGAAACTATGGCTACACCTTC. This codes for CASSLDGGRNYGYTF.